The 26 T cell receptor beta chains in this list originate from one sample, sequenced in a study of CD8+ T cells in alopecia areata. It was cDNA, reverse transcribed from extracted RNA, that served as the sequencing template. Repertoires were generated with immunoSEQ multiplex PCR, while TCRdb's copy carries only in-frame clones and drops some. The sample has about 150,000 clones; about three fifths are singletons. Sequenced material: CD8+ T cells sorted from blood. These receptors originate from a human donor in good health.

V gene TRBV5-1 combines with J gene TRBJ2-6; the D is unclear. The CDR3 is made up of 14 amino acids. Trimming removed 4 bases from V and 3 bases from J, with 8 bases in between. Germline V CDR1 and CDR2: SGHRS, YFSETQ. The CDR3 nucleotides are TGCGCCAGCAGCACGGGTGGTGGGGCCAACGTCCTGACTTTC. Protein sequence: CASSTGGGANVLTF.

The chain has TRBV30 and TRBJ1-4; no clear D. Germline V gene data show CDR1 as GTSNPN and CDR2 as SVGIG (reference sequence). Between the trimmed V and J ends, which lost 4 bases and 0 bases, there was a span of 6 bases. This CDR3 contains 13 residues. CDR3 residues: CAWKDATNEKLFF. The CDR3 bases are TGTGCCTGGAAGGATGCAACTAATGAAAAACTGTTTTTT.

V is TRBV5-6 and J is TRBJ2-5; D gene ambiguous. This CDR3 comprises 11 residues. Between the trimmed V and J ends, which lost 0 bases and 4 bases, there was a span of 1 base. CDR1 is SGHDT, CDR2 YYEEEE, per germline. The CDR3 coding sequence is TGTGCCAGCAGCTTGGCAGAGACCCAGTACTTC. Its protein is CASSLAETQYF.

CDR3 sequence: CSVEDLSRLGGYTF. DNA for the CDR3: TGCAGCGTTGAAGATCTCAGCCGCCTAGGGGGCTACACCTTC. J is TRBJ1-2 and V is TRBV29-1; D call uncertain. CDR3 length: 14 amino acids. In germline, CDR1 is SQVTM, CDR2 ANQGSEA. Deletions cut 0 bases from V and 8 bases from J, with 16 bases between.

DNA of the CDR3: TGTGCCAGCAGCCATGAATTAGGGGATGAGCAGTTCTTC. Residues: CASSHELGDEQFF. This chain connects TRBV7-8 to TRBJ2-1; possibly TRBD1 for D (5 bases). V lost 5 bases, J lost 8 bases, and 13 bases lay in between. CDR3 length equals 13 residues. From germline, CDR1 is SGHVS and CDR2 FQNEAQ.

This clone was recorded once. The V gene is TRBV7-9, the J gene TRBJ2-3, with D perhaps TRBD1 (5 bases). V lost 6 bases to trimming and J lost 6 bases, with 13 bases between them. The CDR3 runs 13 residues. Per germline, CDR1 SEHNR and CDR2 FQNEAQ (reference sequence). CDR3 DNA sequence: TGTGCCAGCAGTCGTGAAGGGGTCGATACGCAGTATTTT. This codes for CASSREGVDTQYF.

This clone was seen a few times. The chain recombines TRBV9 with TRBJ2-1, with a possible D match to TRBD1 (7 bases). Per the germline V gene, CDR1 is SGDLS and CDR2 is YYNGEE. Between the trimmed V and J ends, which lost 3 bases and 8 bases, there was a span of 15 bases. This CDR3 region has 14 residues. This CDR3 is CASSGSQGGDEQFF. DNA for the CDR3: TGTGCCAGCAGCGGGAGTCAGGGGGGCGATGAGCAGTTCTTC.

The chain uses TRBV10-2 and TRBJ2-1; D is possibly TRBD1 (6 bases). CDR1 and CDR2 (germline): WSHSY, SAAADI. Trimming took off 4 bases at V and 1 base at J, with 14 bases between the two ends. The CDR3 consists of 16 residues. The CDR3 protein is CASSGVAGASYNEQFF. Written as DNA, the CDR3 is TGCGCCAGCAGTGGGGTAGCAGGGGCTTCCTACAATGAGCAGTTCTTC.

This clone appeared once. The chain joins TRBV2 to TRBJ1-5; D is uncertain. The CDR3 spans 13 residues. Germline CDR1 is SNHLY and CDR2 is FYNNEI. V lost 2 bases to trimming and J lost 3 bases, with 5 bases between them. The CDR3 DNA is TGTGCCAGCAGTGAACCGATCAATCAGCCCCAGCATTTT. This sequence encodes CASSEPINQPQHF.

This sequence joins TRBV7-6 and TRBJ2-3; TRBD1 matches 8 bases. This CDR3 region has 18 residues. Looked up from germline, CDR1 is SGHVS and CDR2 is FNYEAQ. Germline trimming cut 5 bases from V and 4 bases from J; bases unmatched to any gene: 17. This chain's CDR3 is CASSQYQGAAEGPDTQYF. Here the CDR3 DNA reads TGTGCCAGCAGCCAGTACCAGGGGGCCGCCGAGGGTCCAGATACGCAGTATTTT.

The chain combines TRBV29-1 with TRBJ2-7, with 7 bases matching TRBD2. The junction had 0 bases not matched to a gene; V was cut back by 4 bases and J by 0 bases. The CDR3 is 12 residues long. Per germline, CDR1 SQVTM and CDR2 ANQGSEA. CDR3 sequence: CSVASGSYEQYF. For the CDR3, the DNA is TGCAGCGTTGCTAGCGGCTCCTACGAGCAGTACTTC.

The rearrangement uses TRBV4-1 and TRBJ2-7; D not resolved. The germline V gene encodes CDR1 MGHRA and CDR2 YSYEKL. The CDR3 contains 14 residues. The V end lost 4 bases, the J end lost 5 bases, and 15 bases lay between the germline ends. The CDR3 reads CASSLLAVQNEQYF. The CDR3 DNA is TGCGCCAGCAGCCTCCTGGCGGTCCAAAACGAGCAGTACTTC.

The chain is built from TRBV7-9 and TRBJ2-3; D call uncertain. The germline gives CDR1 SEHNR, CDR2 FQNEAQ (reference sequence). V dropped 5 bases and J dropped 2 bases, with 5 bases sitting between them. The CDR3 spans 12 residues. CDR3 DNA sequence: TGTGCCAGCAGCCAATCCACAGATACGCAGTATTTT. This codes for CASSQSTDTQYF.

The genes are TRBV29-1 and TRBJ2-7, with D tentatively TRBD2 (6 bases). This CDR3 is built from 14 residues. V lost 6 bases to trimming and J lost 2 bases, with 17 bases between them. In germline, CDR1 is SQVTM, CDR2 ANQGSEA. The DNA for the CDR3 is TGCAGCGTCGGAGGGAGTGGTGTAACCTACGAGCAGTACTTC. This translates into CSVGGSGVTYEQYF.

The V call is TRBV6-5, the J call TRBJ2-1, with D possibly called TRBD1 or TRBD2 (5 bases each). The germline V gene has CDR1 MNHEY and CDR2 SVGAGI. V gave up 5 bases and J gave up 8 bases, with 13 bases separating them. The CDR3 contains 13 residues. CDR3 sequence (DNA): TGTGCCAGCAGTCTCAACCTGGGGGATGAGCAGTTCTTC. Encoded protein: CASSLNLGDEQFF.

Ten or more counts support this clone. The chain uses TRBV5-4 and TRBJ2-1, with D maybe TRBD2 (5 bases). CDR3 length equals 15 residues. V was cut by 4 bases and J by 6 bases, with 17 bases left in between. CDR1 is SGHNT and CDR2 is YYREEE in the germline V gene (reference sequence). CDR3 in amino acids: CASSPMLRVGNEQFF. The CDR3 DNA sequence: TGTGCCAGCAGCCCCATGTTGAGGGTAGGCAATGAGCAGTTCTTC.

V usage is TRBV11-1 and J usage is TRBJ2-3; D unresolved. V lost 5 bases, J lost 2 bases, and 11 bases lay in between. Per the germline V gene, CDR1 is SGHAT and CDR2 is FQDESV (reference sequence). The CDR3 extends over 14 amino acids. The CDR3: CASSVAGLTDTQYF. The CDR3 nucleotides are TGTGCCAGCAGCGTGGCTGGCCTCACAGATACGCAGTATTTT.

The chain couples TRBV4-1 to TRBJ2-1; 11 bases line up with TRBD2. This CDR3 contains 16 residues. The V gene's germline CDR1 is MGHRA and CDR2 YSYEKL. V gave up 3 bases and J gave up 9 bases; unmatched junction bases: 10. The CDR3 sequence: CASSHQLAGAYGEQFF. The DNA of the CDR3 is TGCGCCAGCAGCCACCAACTAGCGGGAGCTTATGGTGAGCAGTTCTTC.

This rearrangement joins TRBV6-6 to TRBJ2-7, with 9 nucleotides matching TRBD1. The CDR3 has 12 residues. V trimming: 4 bases; J trimming: 5 bases; junction bases outside the gene matches: 0. Germline V gives CDR1 MNHNY, CDR2 SVGAGI (reference sequence). CDR3: CASSWDRDEQYF. CDR3 DNA sequence: TGTGCCAGCAGTTGGGACAGGGACGAGCAGTACTTC.

The CDR3 region has the DNA TGTGCCAGCAGACCCGGACAGGGGGAATCAGAGCCCCAGCATTTT. Translated, it gives CASRPGQGESEPQHF. The genes are TRBV6-5 and TRBJ1-5, with 10 bases fitting TRBD1. The V gene end was trimmed by 6 bases and the J gene end by 8 bases; junction bases not matched to a gene: 10. CDR1 is MNHEY, CDR2 SVGAGI, per germline. CDR3 length equals 15 residues.

The chain recombines TRBV30 with TRBJ1-5; D is perhaps TRBD1 (5 bases). The V and J ends lost 0 bases and 6 bases respectively, with 15 bases between them. The germline V gene encodes CDR1 GTSNPN and CDR2 SVGIG (reference sequence). The CDR3 consists of 15 residues. As DNA, the CDR3 is TGTGCCTGGAGTGTGGGGGTGGGGAAGGTTCAGCCCCAGCATTTT. This translates into CAWSVGVGKVQPQHF.

This chain joins TRBV20-1 and TRBJ2-3; D unclear. V was shortened by 7 bases and J by 11 bases, with 16 bases between the two germline ends. Germline lookup yields CDR1 DFQATT and CDR2 SNEGSKA (reference sequence). The CDR3 consists of 11 residues. The chain's CDR3 is CSGGIGPGQYF. The CDR3 region has the DNA TGCAGTGGAGGAATAGGCCCGGGGCAGTATTTT.

The genes are TRBV27 and TRBJ1-5; D is uncertain. Germline V lookup: CDR1 MNHEY, CDR2 SMNVEV (reference sequence). V lost 8 bases and J lost 4, with 15 bases in between. CDR3 length: 14 residues. The CDR3 DNA reads TGTGCCAGCTGTCCGGCAGGACCTAATCAGCCCCAGCATTTT. Its protein product is CASCPAGPNQPQHF.

This clone has a single count. This rearrangement joins TRBV27 to TRBJ2-7; TRBD1 matches 7 bases. The CDR3 extends over 12 amino acids. The trim removed 6 bases at V and 6 bases at J, leaving 5 bases unmatched. Germline CDR1 and CDR2: MNHEY and SMNVEV (reference sequence). The DNA of the CDR3 is TGTGCCAGCAGCAATAACAGGGGCGAGCAGTACTTC. It specifies CASSNNRGEQYF.

The chain couples TRBV29-1 to TRBJ1-1; 7 bases are shared with TRBD1. This CDR3 contains 14 residues. V shed 6 bases and J 1 base; nucleotides not matched to a gene: 8. CDR1 and CDR2 (germline): SQVTM, ANQGSEA. CDR3 sequence reads: CSVDTTGSNTEAFF. The CDR3 DNA sequence: TGCAGCGTAGACACGACAGGGTCGAACACTGAAGCTTTCTTT. Variable domain in full (rest from reference TRBV29-1 and TRBJ1-1): SAVISQKPSRDICQRGTSLTIQCQVDSQVTMMFWYRQQPGQSLTLIATANQGSEATYESGFVIDKFPISRPNLTFSTLTVSNMSPEDSSIYLCSVDTTGSNTEAFFGQGTRLTVV.

The J gene is TRBJ2-1, the V gene TRBV15; 9 bases fit TRBD1. The CDR3 is made up of 16 amino acids. With 1 base clipped from V and 8 bases from J, the junction kept 9 bases outside the gene matches. CDR1 is LNHNV and CDR2 is YYDKDF in the germline V gene (reference sequence). The CDR3 spells CATSRGLGQGTDEQFF. The DNA of the CDR3 is TGTGCCACCAGCAGAGGACTCGGACAGGGGACGGATGAGCAGTTCTTC. Combining the CDR3 with reference TRBV15 and TRBJ2-1 gives the whole variable domain DAMVIQNPRYQVTQFGKPVTLSCSQTLNHNVMYWYQQKSSQAPKLLFHYYDKDFNNEADTPDNFQSRRPNTSFCFLDIRSPGLGDTAMYLCATSRGLGQGTDEQFFGPGTRLTVL.